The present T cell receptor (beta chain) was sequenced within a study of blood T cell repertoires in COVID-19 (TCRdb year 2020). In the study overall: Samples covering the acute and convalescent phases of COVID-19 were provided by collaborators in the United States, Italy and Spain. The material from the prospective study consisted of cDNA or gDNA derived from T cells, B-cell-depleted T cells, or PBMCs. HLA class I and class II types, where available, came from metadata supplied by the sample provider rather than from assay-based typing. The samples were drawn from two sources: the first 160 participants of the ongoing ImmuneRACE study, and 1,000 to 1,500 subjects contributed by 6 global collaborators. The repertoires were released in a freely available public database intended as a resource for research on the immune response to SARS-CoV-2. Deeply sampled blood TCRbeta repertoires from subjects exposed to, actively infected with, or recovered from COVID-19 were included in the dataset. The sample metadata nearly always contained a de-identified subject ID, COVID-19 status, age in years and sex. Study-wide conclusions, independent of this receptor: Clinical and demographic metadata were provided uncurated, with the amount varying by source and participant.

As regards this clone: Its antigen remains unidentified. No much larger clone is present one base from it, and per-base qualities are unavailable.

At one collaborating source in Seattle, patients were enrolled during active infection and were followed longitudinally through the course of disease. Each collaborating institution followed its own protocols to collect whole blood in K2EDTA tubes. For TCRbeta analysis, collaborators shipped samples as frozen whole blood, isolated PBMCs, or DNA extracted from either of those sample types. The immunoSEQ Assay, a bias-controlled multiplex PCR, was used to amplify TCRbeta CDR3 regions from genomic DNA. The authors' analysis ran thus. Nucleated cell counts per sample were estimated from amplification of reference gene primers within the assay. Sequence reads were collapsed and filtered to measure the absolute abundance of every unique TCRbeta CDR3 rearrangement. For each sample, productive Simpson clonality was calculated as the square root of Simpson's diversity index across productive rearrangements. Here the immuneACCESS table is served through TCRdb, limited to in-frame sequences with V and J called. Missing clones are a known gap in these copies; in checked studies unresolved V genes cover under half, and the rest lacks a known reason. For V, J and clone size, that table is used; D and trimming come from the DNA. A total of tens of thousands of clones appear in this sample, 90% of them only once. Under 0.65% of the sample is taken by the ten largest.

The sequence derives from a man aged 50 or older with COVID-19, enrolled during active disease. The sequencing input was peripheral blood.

The CDR3 loop reads CASSPWTSEGNEQFF. The nucleotides are TGCGCCAGCAGCCCGTGGACTAGCGAAGGGAATGAGCAGTTCTTC. The rearrangement combines TRBV5-1 with TRBJ2-1; 9 central nucleotides agree with TRBD2. From the cysteine up to the phenylalanine, the CDR3 has a length of 15 residues. Just the 45-base CDR3 DNA is kept, in frame starting at base 1. Reading the germline V gene gives CDR1 SGHRS and CDR2 YFSETQ. From V the trimming removes 4 bases and from J it removes 7 bases, while the gene matches leave 9 bases of the junction unaccounted for.